This passage covers 23 T cell receptor beta chains from one sample sequenced in a study of CD8 T cells in ankylosing spondylitis. Study results and limitations: About eight highly homologous variants made up a TCR beta motif that seemed to typify ankylosing spondylitis blood.

For these TCRs, the target antigens are not known. In TCRdb, the 5' RACE reads were re-called with MiXCR into one record per CDR3 protein. The sample shows around 100,000 distinct CDR3 sequences, roughly 8.8% of them seen only once. Sequenced sample: blood, either unsorted or a sorted T cell fraction (not recorded which). Source of these receptors: a male donor with ankylosing spondylitis.

The chain combines TRBV15 with TRBJ2-7, with TRBD1 as a possible D gene (7 bases). Germline CDR1 and CDR2: LNHNV and YYDKDF (reference sequence). The CDR3 has 15 amino acids. Between the trimmed V and J ends, which lost 1 base and 4 bases, there was a span of 14 bases. CDR3 nucleotides: TGTGCCACCAGCAGAGGCGGGACAGAAAATTACGAGCAGTACGTC. Its translation: CATSRGGTENYEQYV.

J is TRBJ2-7 and V is TRBV20-1; D gene unclear. CDR1 is DFQATT, CDR2 SNEGSKA, per germline (reference sequence). The CDR3 has 13 residues. V dropped 0 bases and J dropped 1 base, with 7 bases sitting between them. The CDR3 bases are TGCAGTGCTAGAGATGCGCAGTCCTACGAGCAGTACGTC. The encoded protein is CSARDAQSYEQYV.

This clonotype was picked up a small number of times. The rearrangement uses TRBV19 and TRBJ1-1; the D gene is possibly TRBD1 (5 bases). Trimming cost V 3 bases and J 5 bases, with 13 bases left between them. Germline CDR1 LNHDA, CDR2 SQIVND (reference sequence). This CDR3 is 14 amino acids long. CDR3 amino acids: CASSMGGARTEAFF. The CDR3 DNA reads TGTGCCAGTAGTATGGGAGGGGCGCGGACTGAAGCTTTCTTT.

This clonotype was recorded a few times. The DNA for the CDR3 is TGCAGTGCTAGATTCCGCCGGGACTTCACCTACGAGCAGTACGTC. It is translated as CSARFRRDFTYEQYV. J is TRBJ2-7 and V is TRBV20-1; tentatively, D is TRBD2 (6 bases). The CDR3 is 15 residues long. The V end was cut by 2 bases, the J end by 2 bases, with 16 bases between. CDR1 and CDR2 (germline): DFQATT, SNEGSKA (reference sequence).

This clonotype was observed a handful of times. The chain combines TRBV20-1 with TRBJ1-2; D is uncertain. There are 11 residues in the CDR3. In germline, CDR1 is DFQATT, CDR2 SNEGSKA (reference sequence). V lost 3 bases, J lost 5 bases, and 7 bases lay in between. Written as DNA, the CDR3 is TGCAGTGCTAGGGGAGGATATGGCTACACCTTC. Its protein product is CSARGGYGYTF.

This clonotype has more than one count but fewer than ten. CDR3 sequence: CASSEAPGGFLHEQYF. The DNA of the CDR3 is TGTGCCAGCAGTGAGGCTCCTGGGGGCTTTTTACACGAGCAGTACTTC. V usage is TRBV25-1 and J usage is TRBJ2-7, with D possibly being TRBD1 (6 bases). The length of the CDR3 is 16 residues. Germline values: CDR1 MGHDK, CDR2 SYGVNS. V lost 3 bases to trimming and J lost 5 bases, with 20 bases between them.

V and J are TRBV3-1 and TRBJ2-3; no reliable D call. This CDR3 is 14 amino acids long. Germline V gene lookup returns CDR1 LGHDT and CDR2 YNNKEL (reference sequence). V was trimmed by 6 bases and J by 3 bases, leaving 13 bases between them. This chain's CDR3 is CASSLIPPTDTQYF. CDR3 coding DNA: TGTGCCAGCAGTCTCATCCCCCCAACAGATACGCAGTATTTT.

This clonotype came up many times. The V and J genes are TRBV12-3 or TRBV12-4 and TRBJ2-7, with 9 bases identical to TRBD2. Germline trimming cut 2 bases from V and 7 bases from J; bases unmatched to any gene: 3. The CDR3 runs 13 residues. CDR3 sequence reads: CASSLKSGREQYV. The CDR3 DNA follows: TGTGCCAGCAGTTTAAAAAGCGGGAGGGAGCAGTACGTC.

This clonotype was seen ten or more times. The chain is built from TRBV4-1 and TRBJ1-2, with D perhaps matching TRBD1 (5 bases). Trimming removed 5 bases at V and 6 bases at J, with 16 bases between. CDR1 is MGHRA and CDR2 is YSYEKL in the germline V gene. The CDR3 is 14 amino acids. The CDR3 protein is CASSTRSGGDGYTF. The CDR3 nucleotides read TGCGCCAGCAGCACCCGTTCGGGGGGGGATGGCTACACCTTC.

This clonotype was seen more than once but under ten times. The chain joins TRBV6-1 to TRBJ2-2, with D unclear. The CDR3 length is 15 residues. Germline values: CDR1 MNHNS, CDR2 SASEGT. V lost 6 bases to trimming and J lost 3 bases, with 14 bases between them. The CDR3 region is CASSLWPQDTGELFF. The CDR3 coding sequence is TGTGCCAGCAGCCTATGGCCCCAGGACACCGGGGAGCTGTTTTTT.

The CDR3 sequence: CASSLVGYQETQYF. DNA of the CDR3: TGTGCCAGCAGCTTAGTGGGTTATCAAGAGACCCAGTACTTC. The chain carries TRBV7-9 and TRBJ2-5; unclear D gene. Trimming took off 1 base at V and 2 bases at J, with 8 bases between the two ends. The CDR3 covers 14 residues. The germline gives CDR1 SEHNR, CDR2 FQNEAQ (reference sequence).

The chain has TRBV4-1 and TRBJ1-1; D is undetermined. The CDR3 consists of 15 residues. V lost 0 bases to trimming and J lost 2 bases, with 10 bases between them. In germline, CDR1 is MGHRA, CDR2 YSYEKL. In DNA, the CDR3 is TGCGCCAGCAGCCAAGATATCGGTAGTAACACTGAAGCTTTCTTT. It codes for CASSQDIGSNTEAFF.

The rearrangement uses TRBV4-2 and TRBJ2-1; D is unclear. Looked up from germline, CDR1 is LGHNA and CDR2 is YNFKEQ. Trimming took 6 bases from V and 2 from J, leaving 14 bases between them. The CDR3 covers 15 residues. CDR3 sequence (DNA): TGTGCCAGCAGTGACGACTGGCAAGCCTACAATGAGCAGTTCTTC. Translation gives CASSDDWQAYNEQFF.

This clonotype was seen repeatedly, ten times or more. V usage is TRBV7-9 and J usage is TRBJ1-1; D possibly corresponds to TRBD1 (5 bases). CDR3 length equals 13 residues. V gave up 5 bases and J gave up 12 bases, with 19 bases separating them. Germline-derived CDR1 and CDR2 are SEHNR and FQNEAQ (reference sequence). The CDR3 spells CASSPSGGEVTFF. The CDR3 region has the DNA TGTGCCAGCAGCCCCAGCGGAGGGGAGGTAACTTTCTTT. Full variable domain (missing parts from reference TRBV7-9 and TRBJ1-1): DTGVSQNPRHKITKRGQNVTFRCDPISEHNRLYWYRQTLGQGPEFLTYFQNEAQLEKSRLLSDRFSAERPKGSFSTLEIQRTEQGDSAMYLCASSPSGGEVTFFGQGTRLTVV.

This clonotype appeared a single time. V is TRBV6-2 or TRBV6-3 and J is TRBJ2-1; possibly TRBD2 for D (6 bases). Between the trimmed V and J ends, which lost 0 bases and 11 bases, there was a span of 11 bases. The CDR3 is 13 residues long. The germline CDR1 and CDR2 sequences are MNHEY and SVGEGT. The CDR3 spells CASSYSRRDQQFF. Written as DNA, the CDR3 is TGTGCCAGCAGTTACTCAAGGCGGGATCAGCAGTTCTTC.

V is TRBV5-6 and J is TRBJ2-7; D could derive from TRBD1 or TRBD2 (5 bases each). Germline values: CDR1 SGHDT, CDR2 YYEEEE. The CDR3 consists of 14 residues. Deletions cut 2 bases from V and 2 bases from J, with 11 bases between. The CDR3 loop is CASSFGTAAYEQYF. Here the CDR3 DNA reads TGTGCCAGCAGCTTCGGGACGGCCGCCTACGAGCAGTACTTC.

The chain combines TRBV2 with TRBJ2-1, with D possibly matching TRBD2 (6 bases). V lost 10 bases and J lost 0, with 22 bases in between. This CDR3 contains 17 residues. Germline CDR1 SNHLY, CDR2 FYNNEI. The CDR3 loop reads CAISQHLRGSSYNEQFF. The CDR3 DNA is TGTGCCATTTCCCAGCATCTTCGGGGGAGCTCCTACAATGAGCAGTTCTTC.

This clonotype showed up many times. This chain connects TRBV13 to TRBJ2-5, with D perhaps given as TRBD1 or TRBD2 (5 bases each). The germline V and J ends were trimmed by 3 bases and 5 bases, with 13 bases remaining between them. CDR3 length: 14 residues. Germline V gives CDR1 PRHDT, CDR2 FYEKMQ (reference sequence). The CDR3 loop is CASSFTGAQETQYF. The CDR3 region has the DNA TGTGCCAGCAGCTTTACCGGGGCTCAGGAGACCCAGTACTTC. Filled out from reference TRBV13 and TRBJ2-5, the complete variable domain reads AAGVIQSPRHLIKEKRETATLKCYPIPRHDTVYWYQQGPGQDPQFLISFYEKMQSDKGSIPDRFSAQQFSDYHSELNMSSLELGDSALYFCASSFTGAQETQYFGPGTRLLVL.

The chain's CDR3 is CASAGGNWGETQYF. CDR3 coding DNA: TGTGCCAGCGCGGGAGGGAATTGGGGGGAGACCCAGTACTTC. V is TRBV7-9 and J is TRBJ2-5; 9 nucleotides align to TRBD2. The germline gives CDR1 SEHNR, CDR2 FQNEAQ (reference sequence). The CDR3 covers 14 residues. V trimming: 8 bases; J trimming: 5 bases; junction bases outside the gene matches: 9.

This clonotype was seen repeatedly, ten times or more. The chain has TRBV19 and TRBJ2-1; D remains unclear. Trimming shortened V by 4 bases and J by 7 bases, and 17 bases separated the two germline ends. Germline V gene data show CDR1 as LNHDA and CDR2 as SQIVND (reference sequence). The CDR3 runs to 15 residues. The CDR3 region has the DNA TGTGCCAGTAGTACCACCCCATCTATAGGAAATGAGCAGTTCTTC. Its protein is CASSTTPSIGNEQFF.

This clonotype was counted between two and nine times. V usage is TRBV29-1 and J usage is TRBJ2-7, with D possibly matching TRBD1 (5 bases). V lost 2 bases to trimming and J lost 0 bases, with 11 bases between them. This CDR3 is 14 amino acids long. The germline gives CDR1 SQVTM, CDR2 ANQGSEA. CDR3 DNA sequence: TGCAGCGTTGAAATGGGGCAGAGCTCCTACGAGCAGTACGTC. It encodes CSVEMGQSSYEQYV.

The chain employs TRBV14 and TRBJ2-1; 12 bases map to TRBD2. The germline gives CDR1 SGHDN, CDR2 FVKESK. V shed 4 bases, J shed 6 bases, and the junction held 4 bases outside the gene matches. There are 15 residues in the CDR3. CDR3 nucleotides: TGTGCCAGCAGCCCGACTAGCGGGAGAGCCAATGAGCAGTTCTTC. It encodes CASSPTSGRANEQFF.

This clonotype was counted only a few times. V is TRBV11-2 and J is TRBJ2-3; D perhaps matches TRBD1 (6 bases). Germline V lookup: CDR1 SGHAT, CDR2 FQNNGV. Between the trimmed V and J ends, which lost 3 bases and 2 bases, there was a span of 12 bases. The CDR3 covers 15 residues. CDR3 nucleotides: TGTGCCAGCAGCTTCCTGGACAGCTACACAGATACGCAGTATTTT. Amino acids: CASSFLDSYTDTQYF.